The present T cell receptor (beta chain) was sequenced within a study of post-analysis software for immune sequencing data. General observations from the study: Controls' normalized Chao1 diversity significantly exceeded that of multiple sclerosis patients. Patients had higher frequencies than controls of about five TRBV segments, including TRBV5-6, TRBV5-1 and TRBV20-1.

The length of the CDR3 is 14 residues. The V end lost 3 bases, the J end lost 11 bases, and 22 bases lay between the germline ends. CDR1 and CDR2 (germline): DFQATT, SNEGSKA (reference sequence). The table lists this clonotype with many counts. Antigen specificity is unknown. The library was made from cDNA and included unique molecular identifiers. TCRdb analysed the PCR reads with MiXCR anew, one entry per CDR3 protein. In the table there are a few hundred thousand distinct CDR3 sequences, roughly 40% of which are singletons. The chain recombines TRBV20-1 with TRBJ2-5; maybe TRBD2 (5 bases). Sequenced material: blood. The receptor was isolated from a girl aged 2 to 10 with multiple sclerosis. The CDR3: CSASVPAGKREQYF. The CDR3 DNA is TGCAGTGCTAGCGTACCTGCCGGTAAGAGGGAGCAGTACTTC.